The TCR beta chain under discussion was sequenced for a study of blood T cell repertoires in COVID-19. Background on the study: T cells, B-cell-depleted T cells, or PBMCs supplied cDNA or gDNA.

Germline values: CDR1 SGHAT, CDR2 FQDESV (reference sequence). This CDR3 has 15 residues. V shed 2 bases, J shed 4 bases, and the junction held 3 bases outside the gene matches. Assay: immunoSEQ multiplex PCR; the TCRdb copy retains only in-frame clones and omits some. The sample includes some 200,000 clones, around 89% of them seen just once. This chain uses TRBV11-1 with TRBJ1-4, with 8 bases identical to TRBD1. The sequence was collected from a woman aged 25 to 39 who had recovered from COVID-19. Sequencing used PBMCs or T cells enriched from blood (not recorded which). CDR3 in DNA: TGTGCCAGCAGCTTAACGGGACAGGTTAATGAAAAACTGTTTTTT. Its protein is CASSLTGQVNEKLFF.